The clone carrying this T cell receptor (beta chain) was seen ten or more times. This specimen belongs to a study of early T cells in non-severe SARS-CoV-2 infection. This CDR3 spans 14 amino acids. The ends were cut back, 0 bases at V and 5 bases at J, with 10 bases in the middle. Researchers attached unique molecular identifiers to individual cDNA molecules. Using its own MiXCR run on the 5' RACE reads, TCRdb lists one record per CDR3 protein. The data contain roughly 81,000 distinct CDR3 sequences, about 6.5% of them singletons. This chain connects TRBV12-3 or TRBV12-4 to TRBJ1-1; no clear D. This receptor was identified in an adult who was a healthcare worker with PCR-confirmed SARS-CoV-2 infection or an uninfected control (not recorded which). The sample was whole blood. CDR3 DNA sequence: TGTGCCAGCAGTTTAGCGCGATCAAAAACTGAAGCTTTCTTT. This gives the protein CASSLARSKTEAFF.